These 29 T cell receptor beta chains came from one sample sequenced in a study of blood T cell repertoires in COVID-19. Sequencing used immunoSEQ multiplex PCR; TCRdb keeps in-frame clones, though not all of them. The sample contains about 300,000 clones, around nine tenths of which appear only once. The sample consisted of peripheral blood. The source of these receptors is a man between 65 and 85 years old with acute or convalescent COVID-19.

The chain is built from TRBV28 and TRBJ2-2, with 7 positions matching TRBD1. V trimming: 6 bases; J trimming: 7 bases; junction bases outside the gene matches: 5. Germline CDR1 MDHEN, CDR2 SYDVKM. The CDR3 is 13 residues long. This chain's CDR3 is CASSKGAGGELFF. DNA for the CDR3: TGTGCCAGCAGCAAGGGGGCGGGCGGGGAGCTGTTTTTT.

This clone was observed a few times. In DNA, the CDR3 is TGTGCCACCAGCAGAGATGTACAGGAGCAGTACTTC. Its protein product is CATSRDVQEQYF. The J gene is TRBJ2-7, the V gene TRBV15; D is unresolved. V was clipped by 0 bases and J by 7 bases, with 7 bases between them. The CDR3 totals 12 residues. Germline loops: CDR1 LNHNV, CDR2 YYDKDF (reference sequence).

Only a few counts were recorded for this clone. CDR3 amino acids: CASSQLGTSVDTQYF. The DNA for the CDR3 is TGTGCCAGCTCACAGCTGGGGACTAGCGTAGATACGCAGTATTTT. The rearrangement uses TRBV18 and TRBJ2-3, with 10 nucleotides matching TRBD2. Germline CDR1 and CDR2: KGHSH and LQKENI. The CDR3 has 15 residues. The J segment lost 5 bases and the V segment lost 4 bases, leaving 6 bases of the junction unmatched. The full variable domain, rest sourced from reference TRBV18 and TRBJ2-3, is NAGVMQNPRHLVRRRGQEARLRCSPMKGHSHVYWYRQLPEEGLKFMVYLQKENIIDESGMPKERFSAEFPKEGPSILRIQQVVRGDSAAYFCASSQLGTSVDTQYFGPGTRLTVL.

The V call is TRBV19, the J call TRBJ2-7, with D perhaps matching TRBD1 (5 bases). The germline V gene has CDR1 LNHDA and CDR2 SQIVND (reference sequence). V was shortened by 2 bases and J by 6 bases, with 14 bases between the two germline ends. This CDR3 region has 14 residues. The CDR3 region is CASSINQGGGEQYF. Here the CDR3 DNA reads TGTGCCAGTAGTATAAACCAGGGCGGCGGCGAGCAGTACTTC.

The J gene is TRBJ1-2, the V gene TRBV7-2; 11 positions agree with TRBD1. Germline lookup yields CDR1 SGHTA and CDR2 FQGNSA. The CDR3 is 15 amino acids. The junction had 6 bases not matched to a gene; V was cut back by 5 bases and J by 4 bases. The CDR3 DNA sequence: TGTGCCAGCAGCGTCGGGACAGGGGGATCCTATGGCTACACCTTC. Its protein product is CASSVGTGGSYGYTF.

The gene calls are TRBV3-1 (or the pseudogene TRBV3-2) and TRBJ2-2; tentative D call: TRBD1 (5 bases). V gave up 5 bases and J gave up 1 base, with 11 bases separating them. The CDR3 covers 15 residues. Germline CDR1 and CDR2: LGHDT and YNNKEL (reference sequence). The CDR3 coding sequence is TGTGCCAGCAGCATTCGGACACTGAACACCGGGGAGCTGTTTTTT. It translates to CASSIRTLNTGELFF.

The chain is built from TRBV25-1 and TRBJ2-7; D remains ambiguous. This CDR3 has 12 amino acids. Trimming pared 4 bases from V and 1 base from J, leaving 5 bases between. Per germline, CDR1 MGHDK and CDR2 SYGVNS. The DNA of the CDR3 is TGTGCCAGCAGTGCTTATTCCTACGAGCAGTACTTC. It encodes CASSAYSYEQYF.

The V gene is TRBV9, the J gene TRBJ2-5, with a weak D call TRBD2 (6 bases). Germline-derived CDR1 and CDR2 are SGDLS and YYNGEE. The V end was cut by 0 bases, the J end by 3 bases, with 12 bases between. This CDR3 comprises 15 residues. The CDR3 DNA is TGTGCCAGCAGCGTAGGAGGTGGCGGGGAAGAGACCCAGTACTTC. Residues: CASSVGGGGEETQYF.

The chain couples TRBV15 to TRBJ2-3; 12 bases map to TRBD2. The CDR3 has 16 amino acids. Germline values: CDR1 LNHNV, CDR2 YYDKDF (reference sequence). V trimming: 3 bases; J trimming: 1 base; junction bases outside the gene matches: 2. As DNA, the CDR3 is TGTGCCACCAGCAGCCCTAGCGGGAGGGGCACAGATACGCAGTATTTT. Its translation: CATSSPSGRGTDTQYF. The full variable domain, in which reference TRBV15 and TRBJ2-3 provide the parts outside the CDR3, is DAMVIQNPRYQVTQFGKPVTLSCSQTLNHNVMYWYQQKSSQAPKLLFHYYDKDFNNEADTPDNFQSRRPNTSFCFLDIRSPGLGDTAMYLCATSSPSGRGTDTQYFGPGTRLTVL.

The chain couples TRBV4-3 to TRBJ1-4; weak D call: TRBD1 (5 bases). Germline V gives CDR1 LGHNA, CDR2 YSLEER. This CDR3 comprises 16 residues. V was pared by 1 base and J by 4 bases, with 13 bases between. In DNA, the CDR3 is TGCGCCAGCAGCCAAGTGGTCGGGGGAGGTAATGAAAAACTGTTTTTT. Its protein is CASSQVVGGGNEKLFF.

The chain carries TRBV4-3 and TRBJ1-3; TRBD1 might be the D (6 bases). V lost 4 bases and J 2 bases, leaving 21 bases between the germline ends. Germline V lookup: CDR1 LGHNA, CDR2 YSLEER. The CDR3 spans 18 residues. The CDR3 here is CASSLESPGGRAGNTIYF. CDR3 bases: TGCGCCAGCAGCCTCGAATCCCCGGGGGGGCGAGCTGGAAACACCATATATTTT.

The J gene is TRBJ2-1, the V gene TRBV5-4; 9 bases match TRBD1. Trimming removed 2 bases from V and 5 bases from J; junction bases left unmatched: 8. The CDR3 has 16 amino acids. Germline CDR1 SGHNT, CDR2 YYREEE (reference sequence). CDR3 bases: TGTGCCAGCAGCTTATCCGGGACAGGGATGGACAATGAGCAGTTCTTC. Translated: CASSLSGTGMDNEQFF.

This clone was recorded only once. J is TRBJ2-2 and V is TRBV28, with TRBD2 as a possible D gene (5 bases). The germline CDR1 and CDR2 sequences are MDHEN and SYDVKM. This CDR3 is built from 14 residues. Trimming pared 10 bases from V and 5 bases from J, leaving 17 bases between. The CDR3 nucleotides are TGTGCCATCGGAGGAGCTAGTGGTACCGGGGAGCTGTTTTTT. Protein product: CAIGGASGTGELFF.

The rearrangement joins TRBV28 to TRBJ2-6; D perhaps matches TRBD2 (5 bases). Trimming cost V 7 bases and J 0 bases, with 16 bases left between them. Germline V gene data show CDR1 as MDHEN and CDR2 as SYDVKM. The CDR3 is 17 residues long. DNA of the CDR3: TGTGCCAGCACTTCCGAGGGAACGGTCTCTGGGGCCAACGTCCTGACTTTC. It yields the protein CASTSEGTVSGANVLTF.

The chain employs TRBV30 and TRBJ1-1, with 8 bases lining up with TRBD1. J lost 9 bases, V lost 2 bases, and 11 bases had no gene match. The germline CDR1 and CDR2 sequences are GTSNPN and SVGIG (reference sequence). The length of the CDR3 is 14 residues. The CDR3 region has the DNA TGTGCCTGGAGTTCTCAGGGGGCGGAGGCCAAAGCTTTCTTT. The encoded protein is CAWSSQGAEAKAFF.

This clone has a count of ten or more. The J gene is TRBJ1-2, the V gene TRBV28, with 8 positions matching TRBD1. The CDR3 is 15 amino acids. CDR1 and CDR2 (germline): MDHEN, SYDVKM. Trimming removed 7 bases from V and 4 bases from J; junction bases left unmatched: 11. Here the CDR3 DNA reads TGTGCCAGCACTACGACCGGGACAGGTGCCTATGGCTACACCTTC. It codes for CASTTTGTGAYGYTF.

The V gene is TRBV9, the J gene TRBJ2-3, with 9 bases identical to TRBD2. J lost 4 bases, V lost 5 bases, and 8 bases had no gene match. The CDR3 totals 15 residues. Germline V gene data show CDR1 as SGDLS and CDR2 as YYNGEE. The CDR3 DNA reads as TGTGCCAGCAGACCCCCGGGACTAGCAGCAGATACGCAGTATTTT. Amino acids: CASRPPGLAADTQYF.

With respect to this clone: The junction and the germline gene differ at one end; a read error may be behind it. V is TRBV3-1 (or the pseudogene TRBV3-2) and J is TRBJ2-4; TRBD1 matches 12 bases. CDR3 length: 16 residues. Germline V gene lookup returns CDR1 LGHDT and CDR2 YNNKEL (reference sequence). In DNA, the CDR3 is TGTGCCAGCAGCCGGAGGGACAGGGGGCCCAAAGACATTCAGTACTTC. This encodes CASSRRDRGPKDIQYF.

This chain uses TRBV5-4 with TRBJ2-1; the match to TRBD2 covers 11 bases. This CDR3 is built from 15 residues. Germline CDR1 and CDR2: SGHNT and YYREEE (reference sequence). Trimming took 3 bases from V and 4 from J; bases not matched to a gene: 3. In nucleotides, the CDR3 is TGTGCCAGCAGCTCACCTAGCGGGGGGTACAATGAGCAGTTCTTC. Amino acid sequence: CASSSPSGGYNEQFF.

Note on this clone: This sample includes further DNA sequences coding for the same CDR3. This chain joins TRBV5-1 and TRBJ2-5, with TRBD2 matching over 7 bases. The V gene end was trimmed by 4 bases and the J gene end by 1 base; junction bases not matched to a gene: 4. The CDR3 is 14 amino acids. The V gene's germline CDR1 is SGHRS and CDR2 YFSETQ. In DNA, the CDR3 is TGCGCCAGCAGCCTTAGCGGGCCCCAAGAGACCCAGTACTTC. This translates into CASSLSGPQETQYF.

This rearrangement joins TRBV19 to TRBJ2-1; no reliable D call. V lost 4 bases and J lost 5, with 9 bases in between. CDR1 LNHDA and CDR2 SQIVND come from the germline V gene (reference sequence). The CDR3 runs to 13 residues. The DNA for the CDR3 is TGTGCCAGTAGTAACGTGGCGGACAATGAGCAGTTCTTC. This codes for CASSNVADNEQFF.

This sequence joins TRBV10-3 and TRBJ2-1, with 11 bases that match TRBD2. J gave up 6 bases and V 4 bases, and 8 bases lay outside the gene matches. The CDR3 has 16 residues. Germline CDR1 ENHRY, CDR2 SYGVKD. This CDR3 is CAISVRLAGGSNEQFF. CDR3 nucleotides: TGTGCCATCAGTGTGAGGCTAGCGGGGGGTAGCAATGAGCAGTTCTTC.

The chain is built from TRBV7-2 and TRBJ2-2, with 8 positions matching TRBD2. V lost 6 bases, J lost 3 bases, and 6 bases stayed unmatched. CDR3 size: 15 residues. Per the germline V gene, CDR1 is SGHTA and CDR2 is FQGNSA. The CDR3 region is CASSFRGGDTGELFF. The DNA of the CDR3 is TGTGCCAGCAGTTTTCGGGGGGGCGACACCGGGGAGCTGTTTTTT.

This clone occurred once. This chain links TRBV11-2 with TRBJ2-5, with D perhaps TRBD1 (6 bases). The CDR3 has 12 amino acids. Trimming removed 2 bases at V and 5 bases at J, with 6 bases between. Germline V lookup: CDR1 SGHAT, CDR2 FQNNGV. DNA for the CDR3: TGTGCCAGCAGCTTACAGGGGGAGACCCAGTACTTC. It codes for CASSLQGETQYF.

V and J are TRBV5-1 and TRBJ2-7, with 8 bases that match TRBD1. With V trimmed by 6 bases and J by 0 bases, 5 bases remained unmatched. CDR1 is SGHRS, CDR2 YFSETQ, per germline. The CDR3 is 14 amino acids. For the CDR3, the DNA is TGCGCCAGCAAAGGACAGGGAAGCTCCTACGAGCAGTACTTC. It codes for CASKGQGSSYEQYF.

This rearrangement joins TRBV4-2 to TRBJ2-7; 9 nucleotides agree with TRBD2. In germline, CDR1 is LGHNA, CDR2 YNFKEQ. The CDR3 has 13 residues. The V and J ends lost 4 bases and 3 bases, in that order; junction bases with no gene match: 1. Here the CDR3 reads CASSLSGSYEQYF. In DNA form, the CDR3 reads TGTGCCAGCAGCCTTAGCGGGAGCTACGAGCAGTACTTC.

In DNA form, the CDR3 reads TGTGCCAGCAGCAGCGGACGGGGTAATTCACCCCTCCACTTT. This gives the protein CASSSGRGNSPLHF. This rearrangement joins TRBV6-5 to TRBJ1-6; D gene ambiguous. Trimming removed 6 bases at V and 6 bases at J, with 12 bases between. Germline lookup yields CDR1 MNHEY and CDR2 SVGAGI. This CDR3 is 14 amino acids long.

The chain combines TRBV5-1 with TRBJ1-4; tentative D call: TRBD1 (5 bases). The CDR3 is 16 residues long. Germline values: CDR1 SGHRS, CDR2 YFSETQ. V gave up 0 bases and J gave up 7 bases, with 16 bases separating them. CDR3 region: CASSLGVSGLGEKLFF. In DNA form, the CDR3 reads TGCGCCAGCAGCTTGGGGGTCTCAGGGTTGGGTGAAAAACTGTTTTTT.

The table lists this clone with a count of one. The chain links TRBV9 to TRBJ2-3; TRBD2 is a possible D gene (6 bases). Trimming shortened V by 0 bases and J by 5 bases, and 13 bases separated the two germline ends. This CDR3 has 15 residues. Germline assignment: CDR1 SGDLS and CDR2 YYNGEE. In DNA form, the CDR3 reads TGTGCCAGCAGCGTAGACTCGGGAGCCGTAGATACGCAGTATTTT. It yields the protein CASSVDSGAVDTQYF. The whole variable domain, filled in from reference TRBV9 and TRBJ2-3, reads DSGVTQTPKHLITATGQRVTLRCSPRSGDLSVYWYQQSLDQGLQFLIQYYNGEERAKGNILERFSAQQFPDLHSELNLSSLELGDSALYFCASSVDSGAVDTQYFGPGTRLTVL.